Below, 21 T cell receptor beta chains from the same sample are listed, as sequenced in a study of blood T cell repertoires in COVID-19. TCRdb keeps only in-frame clones here, not all; method: immunoSEQ multiplex PCR. The sample records 200,000 to 250,000 clones, roughly four fifths being singletons. The specimen was peripheral blood. The source is a woman in her seventies with COVID-19, enrolled during active disease.

This clone was recorded a few times. The CDR3 region is CASSLNGGWNTEAFF. The CDR3 bases are TGTGCCAGCAGCTTGAATGGGGGGTGGAACACTGAAGCTTTCTTT. This chain uses TRBV5-4 with TRBJ1-1; weak D call: TRBD1 (5 bases). The germline V and J ends were trimmed by 1 base and 1 base, with 11 bases remaining between them. CDR3 length equals 15 residues. The V gene's germline CDR1 is SGHNT and CDR2 YYREEE (reference sequence).

The chain is built from TRBV2 and TRBJ1-2, with D unresolved. CDR1 is SNHLY and CDR2 is FYNNEI in the germline V gene. This CDR3 contains 11 residues. Trimming stripped 7 bases from V and 6 bases from J, with 9 bases between. The CDR3 spells CASTTHHGYTF. The CDR3 DNA reads as TGTGCCAGCACCACACACCATGGCTACACCTTC.

The chain carries TRBV18 and TRBJ1-4; weak D call: TRBD1 (6 bases). V gave up 4 bases and J gave up 0 bases, with 15 bases separating them. The CDR3 covers 17 residues. Germline assignment: CDR1 KGHSH and CDR2 LQKENI. The CDR3 loop reads CASSLQQGAATNEKLFF. CDR3 sequence (DNA): TGTGCCAGCTCACTACAACAGGGTGCTGCAACTAATGAAAAACTGTTTTTT.

This chain uses TRBV13 with TRBJ1-2, with 7 bases matching TRBD1. Losses at the gene ends were 5 bases for V and 0 bases for J; bases not matched to a gene: 18. The CDR3 sequence is 19 residues long. Germline-derived CDR1 and CDR2 are PRHDT and FYEKMQ (reference sequence). The CDR3 spells CASSAPPGQRGGPNYGYTF. The DNA for the CDR3 is TGTGCCAGCAGCGCCCCCCCGGGACAGAGAGGGGGGCCTAACTATGGCTACACCTTC.

On this clone: Other DNA sequences in this specimen translate into the identical CDR3. The rearrangement joins TRBV5-1 to TRBJ2-3; 10 bases are a match to TRBD1. The germline CDR1 and CDR2 sequences are SGHRS and YFSETQ. The CDR3 is 14 residues long. The V and J ends lost 4 bases and 3 bases, in that order; junction bases with no gene match: 2. CDR3 bases: TGCGCCAGCAGCCGGGACAGGGGTACAGATACGCAGTATTTT. Translating it yields CASSRDRGTDTQYF.

V and J are TRBV27 and TRBJ1-2, with a tentative D call TRBD1 (5 bases). Germline assignment: CDR1 MNHEY and CDR2 SMNVEV (reference sequence). The CDR3 consists of 16 residues. V was clipped by 6 bases and J by 4 bases, with 21 bases between them. The CDR3 nucleotides are TGTGCCAGCAGCGACCGACAGTTCCCCCCCTCCTATGGCTACACCTTC. Its protein is CASSDRQFPPSYGYTF.

The gene calls are TRBV7-2 and TRBJ1-5; D not certain. Between the trimmed V and J ends, which lost 3 bases and 7 bases, there was a span of 10 bases. This CDR3 spans 13 amino acids. Per germline, CDR1 SGHTA and CDR2 FQGNSA. DNA of the CDR3: TGTGCCAGCAGCTTCACTAGGATCCAGCCCCAGCATTTT. Translating it yields CASSFTRIQPQHF. The variable domain in full, with the rest retrieved from reference TRBV7-2 and TRBJ1-5, is GAGVSQSPSNKVTEKGKDVELRCDPISGHTALYWYRQSLGQGLEFLIYFQGNSAPDKSGLPSDRFSAERTGGSVSTLTIQRTQQEDSAVYLCASSFTRIQPQHFGDGTRLSIL.

V gene TRBV7-2 combines with J gene TRBJ2-5; 7 positions match TRBD2. V trimming: 3 bases; J trimming: 5 bases; junction bases outside the gene matches: 9. Germline V CDR1 and CDR2: SGHTA, FQGNSA. The CDR3 contains 15 residues. CDR3 nucleotides: TGTGCCAGCAGCTTTGGGGGGGGAGGGTCGGAGACCCAGTACTTC. Translating it yields CASSFGGGGSETQYF.

The chain carries TRBV2 and TRBJ1-1; TRBD1 matches 8 bases. The V gene end was trimmed by 6 bases and the J gene end by 5 bases; junction bases not matched to a gene: 14. The germline V gene has CDR1 SNHLY and CDR2 FYNNEI. The CDR3 totals 16 residues. CDR3 in amino acids: CASRSGQGGGSTEAFF. For the CDR3, the DNA is TGTGCCAGCAGGAGCGGACAGGGTGGGGGGTCGACTGAAGCTTTCTTT.

The V call is TRBV29-1, the J call TRBJ2-5, with 7 bases aligning to TRBD1. Losses at the gene ends were 7 bases for V and 1 base for J; bases not matched to a gene: 3. This CDR3 contains 12 residues. Germline V gives CDR1 SQVTM, CDR2 ANQGSEA. The CDR3 here is CSGNRGQETQYF. The CDR3 DNA is TGCAGCGGAAACAGGGGCCAAGAGACCCAGTACTTC.

The rearrangement joins TRBV6-5 to TRBJ2-1; D gene uncertain. Germline values: CDR1 MNHEY, CDR2 SVGAGI. The CDR3 runs 12 residues. Trimming shortened V by 2 bases and J by 7 bases, and 6 bases separated the two germline ends. The CDR3 is CASSYRENEQFF. CDR3 bases: TGTGCCAGCAGTTACCGCGAGAATGAGCAGTTCTTC.

Regarding this clone: The sample carries other DNA sequences with the same CDR3. J is TRBJ1-2 and V is TRBV24-1; tentative D call: TRBD1 (6 bases). Germline V CDR1 and CDR2: KGHDR, SFDVKD. V lost 2 bases and J 2 bases, leaving 11 bases between the germline ends. CDR3 length equals 15 residues. CDR3 residues: CATSDSTTGNYGYTF. The CDR3 DNA follows: TGTGCCACCAGTGATTCCACGACAGGCAACTATGGCTACACCTTC.

A note on this clone: Mismatch with germline at one junction end may stem from a read error. The chain carries TRBV28 and TRBJ2-7; TRBD1 agrees at 8 bases. The CDR3 spans 12 residues. Germline CDR1 reads MDHEN; CDR2 reads SYDVKM. CDR3 bases: TGTGCCAGCACTCAACAGGGGGGTCGTGCGGACTTC. Amino acids: CASTQQGGRADF.

The CDR3 reads CASSLWRGPNTIYF. The CDR3 region has the DNA TGTGCCAGCAGCTTATGGCGGGGACCGAACACCATATATTTT. The chain carries TRBV7-2 and TRBJ1-3, with a possible D match to TRBD1 (5 bases). The germline gives CDR1 SGHTA, CDR2 FQGNSA. The CDR3 sequence is 14 residues long. Deletions cut 2 bases from V and 7 bases from J, with 12 bases between.

The rearrangement uses TRBV7-9 and TRBJ1-4; D call uncertain. Trimming removed 0 bases from V and 8 bases from J, with 16 bases in between. The CDR3 covers 16 residues. CDR1 is SEHNR, CDR2 FQNEAQ, per germline (reference sequence). The CDR3 nucleotides read TGTGCCAGCAGCTTAGCCGGTAGCGGGTCGTTGGAAAAACTGTTTTTT. This codes for CASSLAGSGSLEKLFF.

The chain joins TRBV7-2 to TRBJ1-1; tentatively, D is TRBD1 (6 bases). The germline gives CDR1 SGHTA, CDR2 FQGNSA. This CDR3 is built from 15 residues. V lost 1 base, J lost 4 bases, and 13 bases lay in between. CDR3 DNA: TGTGCCAGCAGCTTAGTAGGCCGGGGGGCCACTGAAGCTTTCTTT. It codes for CASSLVGRGATEAFF.

The chain couples TRBV2 to TRBJ1-2; TRBD1 agrees at 11 bases. CDR1 is SNHLY and CDR2 is FYNNEI in the germline V gene. The J segment lost 4 bases and the V segment lost 5 bases, leaving 6 bases of the junction unmatched. This CDR3 has 15 amino acids. DNA of the CDR3: TGTGCCAGCAGTACTTCAGGGACAGGGGGCTATGGCTACACCTTC. Protein: CASSTSGTGGYGYTF.

This chain links TRBV4-1 with TRBJ1-3; D perhaps matches TRBD1 (6 bases). Germline V lookup: CDR1 MGHRA, CDR2 YSYEKL. This CDR3 spans 15 amino acids. The V gene lost 3 bases and the J gene lost 0 bases, with 9 bases spanning the gap. The DNA for the CDR3 is TGCGCCAGCAGCCAGGGAGGGGGCTCTGGAAACACCATATATTTT. It codes for CASSQGGGSGNTIYF.

As DNA, the CDR3 is TGTGCCAGCAGGCTTGGACAGGGTAGAGACTATGGCTACACCTTC. It encodes CASRLGQGRDYGYTF. The J gene is TRBJ1-2, the V gene TRBV6-6; 8 bases map to TRBD1. CDR3 length equals 15 residues. The J segment lost 3 bases and the V segment lost 6 bases, leaving 9 bases of the junction unmatched. Germline assignment: CDR1 MNHNY and CDR2 SVGAGI (reference sequence).

This chain connects TRBV28 to TRBJ1-1, with 10 bases lining up with TRBD1. Per germline, CDR1 MDHEN and CDR2 SYDVKM. Trimming removed 5 bases from V and 4 bases from J; junction bases left unmatched: 7. The CDR3 extends over 15 amino acids. Here the CDR3 DNA reads TGTGCCAGCAGTCCCAACGACAGGGGGCCCACTGAAGCTTTCTTT. The encoded protein is CASSPNDRGPTEAFF.

Concerning this clone itself: Additional DNA sequences in this sample encode the identical CDR3. V gene TRBV19 combines with J gene TRBJ2-1; 7 bases fit TRBD2. V shed 6 bases, J shed 5 bases, and the junction held 4 bases outside the gene matches. The germline gives CDR1 LNHDA, CDR2 SQIVND (reference sequence). The CDR3 length is 13 residues. The CDR3 DNA reads TGTGCCAGTAGCCTGACTAGCAACAATGAGCAGTTCTTC. Amino acid sequence: CASSLTSNNEQFF.